Below, one T cell receptor beta chain is given with its context. Its matching antigen is unknown. Some clones are missing from TCRdb's copy, which holds only in-frame ones; the method was immunoSEQ multiplex PCR. The table lists 80,000 or so clones, roughly 80% of them singletons, with about 25% in the top ten. This sample stems from a study of T cell responses to AZD1222 COVID-19 vaccine. This CDR3 is 15 amino acids long. The V gene lost 3 bases and the J gene lost 4 bases, with 15 bases spanning the gap. Looked up from germline, CDR1 is KGHSH and CDR2 is LQKENI. General study findings and limits: Of the AZD1222 recipients, only 5 to 7 were seropositive at baseline.

The source of this sequence is an adult who received the MenACWY meningococcal vaccine as a control. The source material was peripheral blood, sampled 28 days after the second dose of the MenACWY control vaccine. The chain joins TRBV18 to TRBJ1-1; D perhaps matches TRBD1 (5 bases). CDR3 nucleotide sequence: TGTGCCAGCTCACCCAGCGGACACGGGGGCACTGAAGCTTTCTTT. Translating gives CASSPSGHGGTEAFF.